This is a list of T cell receptor beta chains from one sample in a study of human T cells and chemical hapten exposure. TCRdb reprocessed the RACE reads via MiXCR and lists one record per CDR3 protein. The sample has roughly 380,000 distinct CDR3 sequences; under 6.5% are singletons. The sample in question was whole blood, obtained in connection with sensitization to the hapten diphenylcyclopropenone (DPC). The receptor set was obtained from a young woman with alopecia areata. Some clones in this sample may be carry-over from other donors' samples. CDR3s include the opening cysteine and the closing phenylalanine or tryptophan. The order of the fields is J gene, clone size, V gene, D gene, CDR3 protein, CDR3 DNA. The D gene is left open where the match is weak. The listing skips clone size in some rows; elsewhere it reads once, few, many or a size class.

>TRBJ1-2|-|TRBV20-1|-
CSARQEALRGYTF
TGCAGTGCACGACAGGAAGCTCTTCGTGGCTACACCTTC
>TRBJ2-6|-|TRBV21-1|-
CASSKKRAGRSGANVLTF
TGTGCCAGCAGCAAAAAGAGGGCAGGTCGCTCTGGGGCCAACGTCCTGACTTTC
>TRBJ1-2|-|TRBV29-1|TRBD1
CSADETGYGYTF
TGCAGCGCCGATGAGACAGGGTATGGCTACACCTTC
>TRBJ1-5|many|TRBV10-3|-
CAISSGHPNQPQHF
TGTGCCATCAGTTCCGGACATCCTAATCAGCCCCAGCATTTT
>TRBJ2-3|-|TRBV21-1|-
CASSNLLIAGPGYTDTQYF
TGTGCCAGCAGCAATCTTCTGATAGCGGGGCCCGGGTATACAGATACGCAGTATTTT
>TRBJ2-7|-|TRBV6-2/TRBV6-3|-
CASSYSEGSEQYF
TGTGCCAGCAGTTACTCGGAGGGAAGCGAGCAGTACTTC
>TRBJ1-1|few|TRBV4-3|TRBD1
CASSQAAAGGTEAFF
TGCGCCAGCAGCCAAGCTGCGGCAGGGGGTACTGAAGCTTTCTTT
>TRBJ2-1|many|TRBV4-2|TRBD2
CASSQAGTSYHEQFF
TGTGCCAGCAGCCAAGCCGGGACTAGCTATCATGAGCAGTTCTTC
>TRBJ1-1|many|TRBV5-6|-
CASTYLNTEAFF
TGTGCCAGCACATACTTGAACACTGAAGCTTTCTTT
>TRBJ1-5|many|TRBV4-1|-
CASSQQGLSNQPQHF
TGCGCCAGCAGCCAACAGGGACTTAGCAATCAGCCCCAGCATTTT
>TRBJ2-2|-|TRBV21-1|-
CASSKRCRRLQGRGTGELFF
TGTGCCAGCAGCAAAAGATGTAGAAGGCTGCAGGGGCGCGGCACCGGGGAGCTGTTTTTT